The next 14 T cell receptor beta chains were all read from a single sample in a study of technical replicates of blood from several donors. Sequencing used immunoSEQ multiplex PCR; TCRdb keeps in-frame clones, though not all of them. There are tens of thousands of clones in the sample; around nine tenths occur only once, and more than 0.2% lies in the top ten. Sequencing input: T cells isolated from PBMCs. These receptors originate from a human donor in good health.

V usage is TRBV30 and J usage is TRBJ2-3; 8 bases map to TRBD2. From germline, CDR1 is GTSNPN and CDR2 SVGIG (reference sequence). The CDR3 extends over 16 amino acids. J lost 2 bases, V lost 0 bases, and 7 bases had no gene match. CDR3 DNA: TGTGCCTGGAGTGTGGAGCGGGGGACACTCACAGATACGCAGTATTTT. This encodes CAWSVERGTLTDTQYF.

This clone has only one observation. The rearrangement links TRBV7-8 to TRBJ2-3; 7 nucleotides match TRBD2. Germline V CDR1 and CDR2: SGHVS, FQNEAQ. The CDR3 totals 13 residues. The CDR3 bases are TGTGCTACGAGAGGGGTAGCGGGAGATACGCAGTATTTT. Amino acid sequence: CATRGVAGDTQYF.

The chain has TRBV6-4 and TRBJ2-1; possible D gene TRBD2, 6 bases. Between the trimmed V and J ends, which lost 2 bases and 8 bases, there was a span of 13 bases. This CDR3 spans 14 amino acids. The V gene's germline CDR1 is MRHNA and CDR2 SNTAGT. The CDR3 coding sequence is TGTGCCAGCAGTGACCCCCGACTAGGCGATGAGCAGTTCTTC. Its protein product is CASSDPRLGDEQFF.

The chain joins TRBV5-1 to TRBJ2-5; TRBD1 might be the D (6 bases). CDR3 size: 17 residues. V was shortened by 4 bases and J by 4 bases, with 23 bases between the two germline ends. CDR1 is SGHRS, CDR2 YFSETQ, per germline. The CDR3 protein is CASSPTILGGTRETQYF. CDR3 nucleotides: TGCGCCAGCAGCCCCACGATATTAGGGGGAACCAGAGAGACCCAGTACTTC.

The J gene is TRBJ2-6, the V gene TRBV11-2; D call uncertain. V was trimmed by 2 bases and J by 0 bases, leaving 14 bases between them. The germline gives CDR1 SGHAT, CDR2 FQNNGV. CDR3 size: 18 residues. CDR3 residues: CASSLRVQSYSGANVLTF. The CDR3 region has the DNA TGTGCCAGCAGCTTACGGGTCCAATCGTACTCTGGGGCCAACGTCCTGACTTTC. Based on the CDR3 plus reference TRBV11-2 and TRBJ2-6, the full variable domain is EAGVAQSPRYKIIEKRQSVAFWCNPISGHATLYWYQQILGQGPKLLIQFQNNGVVDDSQLPKDRFSAERLKGVDSTLKIQPAKLEDSAVYLCASSLRVQSYSGANVLTFGAGSRLTVL.

CDR3 region: CAGGDERYGDQPQHF. The CDR3 region has the DNA TGCGCCGGCGGGGATGAGCGTTACGGGGATCAGCCCCAGCATTTT. This rearrangement joins TRBV5-1 to TRBJ1-5; D not resolved. V was pared by 10 bases and J by 5 bases, with 22 bases between. The CDR3 sequence is 15 residues long. The germline CDR1 and CDR2 sequences are SGHRS and YFSETQ. Together with reference TRBV5-1 and TRBJ1-5, the CDR3 gives the full variable domain: KAGVTQTPRYLIKTRGQQVTLSCSPISGHRSVSWYQQTPGQGLQFLFEYFSETQRNKGNFPGRFSGRQFSNSRSEMNVSTLELGDSALYLCAGGDERYGDQPQHFGDGTRLSIL.

The chain links TRBV6-5 to TRBJ2-3, with 8 positions matching TRBD1. Germline V lookup: CDR1 MNHEY, CDR2 SVGAGI. The CDR3 length is 15 residues. V was pared by 0 bases and J by 5 bases, with 4 bases of the junction left unmatched. CDR3 in DNA: TGTGCCAGCAGTTACTCGTGGACAGGGCTAGATACGCAGTATTTT. It specifies CASSYSWTGLDTQYF.

The gene calls are TRBV5-1 and TRBJ1-3; the D gene is possibly TRBD1 (6 bases). The CDR3 has 15 amino acids. CDR1 is SGHRS, CDR2 YFSETQ, per germline. V lost 3 bases and J lost 0, with 10 bases in between. The CDR3 loop reads CASSWGQTSGNTIYF. The CDR3 bases are TGCGCCAGCAGCTGGGGACAAACCTCTGGAAACACCATATATTTT.

This clone was seen a single time. This chain links TRBV27 with TRBJ2-3; perhaps TRBD1 as D (5 bases). Germline CDR1 and CDR2: MNHEY and SMNVEV (reference sequence). V gave up 10 bases and J gave up 4 bases, with 9 bases separating them. The CDR3 covers 11 residues. The CDR3 loop is CATLTADTQYF. CDR3 nucleotides: TGTGCCACCTTGACAGCAGATACGCAGTATTTT.

This clone was detected only once. V gene TRBV11-1 combines with J gene TRBJ2-1, with D maybe TRBD1 (6 bases). From germline, CDR1 is SGHAT and CDR2 FQDESV (reference sequence). The V gene lost 5 bases and the J gene lost 9 bases, with 14 bases spanning the gap. There are 13 residues in the CDR3. DNA for the CDR3: TGTGCCAGCAGCCAACAGGGTATGGGTGAGCAGTTCTTC. It specifies CASSQQGMGEQFF.

The gene calls are TRBV4-1 and TRBJ1-1, with no clear D. Trimming took 3 bases from V and 1 from J, leaving 9 bases between them. CDR1 and CDR2 (germline): MGHRA, YSYEKL. The length of the CDR3 is 14 residues. The CDR3, as DNA: TGCGCCAGCAGCCACCCTCGGGGGAACACTGAAGCTTTCTTT. It translates to CASSHPRGNTEAFF.

The chain couples TRBV6-5 to TRBJ2-7, with TRBD2 matching 7 bases. The CDR3 has 16 residues. Looked up from germline, CDR1 is MNHEY and CDR2 is SVGAGI. With V trimmed by 4 bases and J by 5 bases, 14 bases remained unmatched. In DNA form, the CDR3 reads TGTGCCAGCAGTTCCCCGGGGGGAGACCGCCCTCACGAGCAGTACTTC. It yields the protein CASSSPGGDRPHEQYF.

The CDR3 DNA reads as TGTGCCAGCAGCCTCGGCACAGATACGCAGTATTTT. It translates to CASSLGTDTQYF. The rearrangement joins TRBV7-3 to TRBJ2-3; D is unclear. Germline values: CDR1 SGHTA, CDR2 FQGTGA. V lost 5 bases, J lost 1 base, and 4 bases lay in between. This CDR3 region has 12 residues.

The chain carries TRBV6-1 and TRBJ2-1, with D possibly TRBD2 on 5 matching bases. Germline CDR1 and CDR2: MNHNS and SASEGT. CDR3 length: 16 residues. The V and J ends lost 1 base and 10 bases respectively, with 20 bases between them. CDR3 amino acids: CASSEEWRTLEAEQFF. The CDR3 DNA reads TGTGCCAGCAGTGAAGAATGGCGAACACTAGAAGCCGAGCAGTTCTTC.